This T cell receptor beta chain was sequenced in a study of OX40 agonist ivuxolimab in advanced cancers. Study information: Administration of intravenous ivuxolimab to patients occurred every 2 weeks at 0.01 to 10 mg/kg.

TCRdb's copy holds only in-frame clones and misses some; the assay was immunoSEQ multiplex PCR. Counted here are 70,000 to 75,000 clones, around 83% occurring once; the ten biggest clones make up 0.9% to 1.4%. Only a few counts were recorded for this clone. This specimen was CD4+ or CD8+ T cells sorted from blood, taken in a trial of the OX40 agonist ivuxolimab. The receptor was derived from an adult with an advanced solid tumor such as melanoma, head and neck, liver or kidney cancer.

CDR3 in amino acids: CASSQDFGGGTEAFF. CDR3 sequence (DNA): TGTGCCAGCAGCCAAGATTTCGGCGGGGGCACTGAAGCTTTCTTT. J is TRBJ1-1 and V is TRBV14; the D gene is possibly TRBD1 (5 bases). Trimming removed 0 bases at V and 4 bases at J, with 12 bases between. This CDR3 spans 15 amino acids. In germline, CDR1 is SGHDN, CDR2 FVKESK.